This is a list of T cell receptor beta chains from one sample in a study of PD-L1 blockade in urothelial cancer. Libraries were prepared by immunoSEQ multiplex PCR; TCRdb keeps only in-frame clonotypes and omits some of them. This repertoire shows approximately 46,000 clones, around 90% found once; its top ten account for 7.6%. This sample comprised PBMCs, obtained around atezolizumab (anti-PD-L1) treatment. These TCRs come from a man aged 55 to 70 with urothelial cancer. CDR3s include the opening cysteine and the closing phenylalanine or tryptophan. D genes are given only for firm matches. Not all rows give a size; the values are once, few, many and, for expanded clones, a class.

.,TRBJ1-6,TRBV6-5,.,CASRAGSYNSPLHF,TGTGCCAGCAGGGCGGGCTCCTATAATTCACCCCTCCACTTT
.,TRBJ1-6,TRBV28,.,CASSFPGDYNSPLHF,TGTGCCAGCAGTTTTCCGGGGGACTATAATTCACCCCTCCACTTT
TRBD1,TRBJ1-2,TRBV30,.,CANVRQGTNYGYTF,TGTGCCAACGTTCGACAGGGAACTAACTATGGCTACACCTTC
TRBD1,TRBJ2-7,TRBV27,.,CASSLRSGQGRPEQYF,TGTGCCAGCAGTTTAAGGTCGGGACAGGGTCGTCCCGAGCAGTACTTC
TRBD1,TRBJ2-5,TRBV9,.,CASSTRQGGGETQYF,TGTGCCAGCAGCACTCGACAGGGGGGGGGAGAGACCCAGTACTTC
TRBD2,TRBJ2-3,TRBV7-2,.,CASSSLGTSGFTDTQYF,TGTGCCAGCAGCTCCCTCGGTACTAGCGGATTCACAGATACGCAGTATTTT
.,TRBJ1-4,TRBV11-2,.,CASSRGSTNEKLFF,TGTGCCAGCAGCCGGGGGAGCACTAATGAAAAACTGTTTTTT
.,TRBJ1-1,TRBV5-6,.,CASSLGQVKAEAFF,TGTGCCAGCAGCTTGGGGCAGGTAAAGGCTGAAGCTTTCTTT
TRBD1,TRBJ1-4,TRBV4-3,.,CASSPMRESGAQGELFF,TGCGCCAGCAGCCCAATGAGGGAATCTGGGGCCCAGGGGGAACTGTTTTTT
.,TRBJ2-2,TRBV4-2,.,CASSQGSGGAWTGELFF,TGTGCCAGCAGCCAAGGTAGTGGGGGGGCTTGGACCGGGGAGCTGTTTTTT
.,TRBJ1-5,TRBV6-5,.,CASMDRLYNQPQHF,TGTGCCAGCATGGACAGACTCTACAATCAGCCCCAGCATTTT
.,TRBJ2-7,TRBV11-2,.,CASSLERGFSYEQYF,TGTGCCAGCAGCTTAGAGCGGGGTTTCTCCTACGAGCAGTACTTC
.,TRBJ2-1,TRBV4-3,.,CASSRISYAEQFF,TGCGCCAGCAGCCGAATTAGCTACGCTGAGCAGTTCTTC
.,TRBJ2-2,TRBV19,.,CASSMRLAGANTGELFF,TGTGCCAGTAGTATGCGTCTGGCAGGCGCGAACACCGGGGAGCTGTTTTTT
TRBD1,TRBJ1-5,TRBV2,.,CASSGTGVQPQHF,TGTGCCAGCAGTGGGACAGGGGTACAGCCCCAGCATTTT
.,TRBJ1-2,TRBV2,.,CASSEANRVRGYTF,TGTGCCAGCAGTGAAGCTAACAGGGTTCGGGGCTACACCTTC
.,TRBJ1-1,TRBV7-8,.,CASSPYITLNTEAFF,TGTGCCAGCAGCCCTTACATAACGTTGAACACTGAAGCTTTCTTT
TRBD1,TRBJ1-4,TRBV5-1,once,CASRYRGSSEKLFF,TGCGCCAGCAGATACAGGGGATCAAGTGAAAAACTGTTTTTT
.,TRBJ1-2,TRBV9,.,CASSVSRVAGGYTF,TGTGCCAGCAGCGTAAGCAGGGTTGCCGGGGGCTACACCTTC
.,TRBJ1-2,TRBV5-1,.,CASSFGTLDYTF,TGCGCCAGCAGCTTCGGGACTTTGGACTACACCTTC
TRBD2,TRBJ2-5,TRBV10-2,once,CASSSGGPAGTQYF,TGCGCCAGCAGTTCGGGGGGGCCGGCCGGGACCCAGTACTTC
.,TRBJ1-1,TRBV23-1,.,CASRSERTEAFF,TGCGCCAGCAGATCGGAGCGAACTGAAGCTTTCTTT
TRBD2,TRBJ2-1,TRBV7-9,.,CASSSTSGGGHGWNEQFF,TGTGCCAGCAGCTCTACTAGCGGGGGGGGCCACGGTTGGAATGAGCAGTTCTTC
.,TRBJ1-5,TRBV19,few,CASNTGPVGQPQHF,TGTGCCAGTAACACAGGGCCAGTTGGTCAGCCCCAGCATTTT
TRBD2,TRBJ2-3,TRBV7-2,.,CASSWGGRTDTQYF,TGTGCCAGCAGCTGGGGGGGTCGCACAGATACGCAGTATTTT
TRBD1,TRBJ1-5,TRBV2,once,CASSEARGRRRDSNQPQHF,TGTGCCAGCAGTGAGGCCAGGGGGCGGCGCAGGGATAGCAATCAGCCCCAGCATTTT
.,TRBJ1-2,TRBV19,.,CASSISRTVRGYTF,TGTGCCAGTAGTATTTCTAGGACTGTGAGGGGCTACACCTTC
TRBD1,TRBJ1-5,TRBV10-3,.,CAISESTGANQPQHF,TGTGCCATCAGTGAGTCTACAGGGGCAAATCAGCCCCAGCATTTT
TRBD1,TRBJ1-3,TRBV5-4,.,CASSLDRGTGNTIYF,TGTGCCAGCAGCTTGGACAGGGGAACTGGAAACACCATATATTTT
TRBD1,TRBJ2-3,TRBV11-3,.,CASSQGAYTDTQYF,TGTGCCAGCAGCCAGGGGGCCTACACAGATACGCAGTATTTT
TRBD1,TRBJ2-2,TRBV4-3,.,CASSQGAGQGVIGELFF,TGCGCCAGCAGCCAAGGAGCGGGACAGGGGGTTATCGGGGAGCTGTTTTTT
TRBD1,TRBJ2-5,TRBV7-9,.,CASSFTGVEETQYF,TGTGCCAGCAGCTTTACAGGGGTAGAAGAGACCCAGTACTTC
.,TRBJ2-2,TRBV19,.,CASSRYRVGGELFF,TGTGCCAGTAGTAGGTACAGGGTTGGCGGGGAGCTGTTTTTT
TRBD2,TRBJ2-2,TRBV30,once,CAWRAPAKRGWTGELFF,TGTGCCTGGAGGGCCCCGGCTAAGCGGGGGTGGACCGGGGAGCTGTTTTTT